Shown below are 8 T cell receptor beta chains from a single sample sequenced in a study of T cell responses to AZD1222 COVID-19 vaccine. Libraries were prepared by immunoSEQ multiplex PCR; TCRdb keeps only in-frame clonotypes and omits some of them. The sample holds roughly 75,000 clones, around 86% seen once. The specimen comprised peripheral blood, sampled 28 days after the second AZD1222 dose. The receptors were gathered from an adult who received the AZD1222 COVID-19 vaccine.

The chain recombines TRBV10-3 with TRBJ1-3, with 9 positions matching TRBD1. Germline lookup yields CDR1 ENHRY and CDR2 SYGVKD. The ends lost 6 bases at V and 4 bases at J; junction bases unmatched: 7. CDR3 length: 15 amino acids. CDR3 sequence (DNA): TGTGCCATCAGCCTGGGACAGGGTGCAGGAAACACCATATATTTT. It codes for CAISLGQGAGNTIYF.

The chain is built from TRBV7-3 and TRBJ2-7, with 10 bases matching TRBD1. CDR3 length: 14 amino acids. V lost 4 bases and J lost 2; bases outside the gene matches: 2. CDR1 is SGHTA and CDR2 is FQGTGA in the germline V gene. The CDR3 bases are TGTGCCAGCAGCTCCGGACAGGGGGCCTACGAGCAGTACTTC. Encoded protein: CASSSGQGAYEQYF.

The chain links TRBV6-4 to TRBJ2-3; no reliable D call. Per germline, CDR1 MRHNA and CDR2 SNTAGT. V gave up 0 bases and J gave up 4 bases, with 14 bases separating them. This CDR3 region has 16 residues. CDR3 in amino acids: CASSDSIGDSPDTQYF. The CDR3 nucleotides read TGTGCCAGCAGTGACTCGATAGGAGACTCCCCAGATACGCAGTATTTT.

This clone is a singleton in its sample. V gene TRBV7-9 combines with J gene TRBJ2-2; a possible D gene is TRBD1 (5 bases). Trimming shortened V by 1 base and J by 3 bases, and 9 bases separated the two germline ends. The CDR3 extends over 15 amino acids. CDR1 and CDR2 (germline): SEHNR, FQNEAQ (reference sequence). CDR3 bases: TGTGCCAGCAGCTTAGATAGACAGTACACCGGGGAGCTGTTTTTT. This gives the protein CASSLDRQYTGELFF.

This chain connects TRBV11-2 to TRBJ1-2, with a tentative D call TRBD1 (6 bases). Per germline, CDR1 SGHAT and CDR2 FQNNGV. V shed 5 bases and J shed 3 bases, with 22 bases lying between them. The CDR3 runs 17 residues. The CDR3 nucleotides read TGTGCCAGCAGCCCCTGGGCCAACAGGGTAGATTACTATGGCTACACCTTC. As protein: CASSPWANRVDYYGYTF.

J is TRBJ1-5 and V is TRBV30; D ambiguous. The CDR3 loop spans 11 amino acids. The ends were cut back, 0 bases at V and 10 bases at J, with 7 bases in the middle. Germline loops: CDR1 GTSNPN, CDR2 SVGIG (reference sequence). The CDR3 region has the DNA TGTGCCTGGAGTGTTAAAGGCCCCCAGCATTTT. Amino acid sequence: CAWSVKGPQHF.

This chain links TRBV6-6 with TRBJ2-7, with 9 bases fitting TRBD1. The trim removed 5 bases at V and 4 bases at J, leaving 6 bases unmatched. CDR3 length: 14 amino acids. Germline CDR1 and CDR2: MNHNY and SVGAGI (reference sequence). The CDR3 loop reads CASSPGTGLYEQYF. The CDR3 bases are TGTGCCAGCAGTCCCGGGACAGGGCTATACGAGCAGTACTTC.

The CDR3 DNA sequence: TGTGCCAGCAGCTTAATGGCGGGGAGAGCCTTGGGGGGCTACACCTTC. Translation: CASSLMAGRALGGYTF. The rearrangement links TRBV7-3 to TRBJ1-2; no reliable D call. This CDR3 comprises 16 residues. Trimming shortened V by 1 base and J by 8 bases, and 20 bases separated the two germline ends. Germline CDR1 is SGHTA and CDR2 is FQGTGA.